This T cell receptor (beta chain) was captured by sequencing in a study of blood T cell repertoires in COVID-19. Study in general: Acute-phase and convalescent COVID-19 samples originated in the United States, Italy and Spain. T cells, B-cell-depleted T cells, or PBMCs supplied cDNA or gDNA.

How the authors handled the data: Reference gene primers were amplified, and this amplification served to estimate nucleated cell counts. Clones were sequenced by immunoSEQ multiplex PCR, and TCRdb holds only the in-frame ones, with some missing. V, J and clone size are those of that table, while D and trimming were read from the DNA. The sample has roughly 100,000 clones, about four fifths seen once. CDR3 size: 11 residues. The V end lost 4 bases, the J end lost 6 bases, and 4 bases lay between the germline ends. Germline CDR1 reads LGHNT; CDR2 reads FRNRAP. The sequenced sample consisted of peripheral blood. The source is a man between 60 and 75 years old with acute or convalescent COVID-19. The V and J genes are TRBV12-5 and TRBJ2-1; D unresolved. CDR3 coding DNA: TGTGCTAGTGGTTCTCGCAATGAGCAGTTCTTC. Translation gives CASGSRNEQFF.